Listed below are T cell receptor beta chains from one sample, sequenced in a study of control samples from healthy donors and cancer patients. Some clones are missing from TCRdb's copy, which holds only in-frame ones; the method was immunoSEQ multiplex PCR. The repertoire consists of more than 65,000 clones, with approximately 90% occurring once and the leading ten covering under 2.5%. Sequenced material: PBMCs. Source of these receptors: a woman aged 55-75 years with head and neck cancer. Both conserved end residues are part of each CDR3. The D gene is left open where the match is weak. For some rows the clone size is stated as once, few or many, or as a class when expanded; others skip it.

V gene,clone size,J gene,D gene,CDR3 protein,CDR3 DNA
TRBV7-2,NA,TRBJ1-3,TRBD1,CASREGQEPRNTIYF,TGTGCCAGCAGAGAGGGACAGGAACCTCGAAACACCATATATTTT
TRBV27,NA,TRBJ2-7,TRBD2,CASGSPRAGVFGEQYF,TGTGCCAGCGGATCCCCCAGGGCGGGAGTCTTTGGCGAGCAGTACTTC
TRBV9,NA,TRBJ2-5,NA,CASSVGGHPGQETQYF,TGTGCCAGCAGCGTAGGGGGACATCCAGGGCAAGAGACCCAGTACTTC
TRBV6-4,NA,TRBJ2-1,TRBD1,CASRDRDRAYNEQFF,TGTGCCAGCAGGGACCGGGACAGGGCCTACAATGAGCAGTTCTTC
TRBV30,NA,TRBJ1-3,TRBD1,CAWSGGQGDSGNTIYF,TGTGCCTGGAGTGGCGGACAGGGAGATTCTGGAAACACCATATATTTT
TRBV11-2,NA,TRBJ2-5,NA,CASSPGVQETQYF,TGTGCCAGCAGCCCCGGGGTCCAAGAGACCCAGTACTTC
TRBV29-1,NA,TRBJ2-5,NA,CSTEKDTETQYF,TGCAGCACCGAGAAGGATACGGAGACCCAGTACTTC
TRBV5-1,once,TRBJ2-3,NA,CASSLPVGSTDTQYF,TGCGCCAGCAGCTTACCCGTGGGGAGCACAGATACGCAGTATTTT
TRBV6-5,NA,TRBJ2-2,NA,CASSTTETGELFF,TGTGCCAGCAGTACAACTGAAACCGGGGAGCTGTTTTTT
TRBV12-3/TRBV12-4,once,TRBJ1-2,NA,CASSLGGGGGYTF,TGTGCCAGCAGTTTAGGGGGGGGCGGCGGCTACACCTTC
TRBV28,once,TRBJ2-7,TRBD1,CASSLWDRAYEQYF,TGTGCCAGCAGTTTGTGGGACAGGGCCTACGAGCAGTACTTC
TRBV19,NA,TRBJ1-6,NA,CASSEFPASNSPLHF,TGTGCCAGTAGTGAATTCCCGGCCAGCAATTCACCCCTCCACTTT
TRBV2,NA,TRBJ1-4,NA,CASSGYSATNEKLFF,TGTGCCAGCAGTGGGTACTCGGCAACTAATGAAAAACTGTTTTTT
TRBV27,NA,TRBJ1-4,NA,CASSLYYSATNEKLFF,TGTGCCAGCAGTTTATACTACAGCGCAACTAATGAAAAACTGTTTTTT
TRBV5-1,NA,TRBJ2-5,NA,CASSPGLMAQETQYF,TGCGCCAGCAGCCCAGGACTCATGGCACAAGAGACCCAGTACTTC